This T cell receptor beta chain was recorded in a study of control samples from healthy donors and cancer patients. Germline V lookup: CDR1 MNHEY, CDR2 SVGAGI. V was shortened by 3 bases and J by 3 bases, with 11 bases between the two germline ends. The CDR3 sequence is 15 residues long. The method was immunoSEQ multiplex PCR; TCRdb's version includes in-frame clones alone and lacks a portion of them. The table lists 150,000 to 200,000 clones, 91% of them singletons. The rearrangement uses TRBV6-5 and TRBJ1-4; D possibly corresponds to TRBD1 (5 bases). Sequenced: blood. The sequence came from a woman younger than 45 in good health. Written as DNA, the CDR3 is TGTGCCAGCAGTTATCAGTCGGGGGCTAATGAAAAACTGTTTTTT. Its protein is CASSYQSGANEKLFF.